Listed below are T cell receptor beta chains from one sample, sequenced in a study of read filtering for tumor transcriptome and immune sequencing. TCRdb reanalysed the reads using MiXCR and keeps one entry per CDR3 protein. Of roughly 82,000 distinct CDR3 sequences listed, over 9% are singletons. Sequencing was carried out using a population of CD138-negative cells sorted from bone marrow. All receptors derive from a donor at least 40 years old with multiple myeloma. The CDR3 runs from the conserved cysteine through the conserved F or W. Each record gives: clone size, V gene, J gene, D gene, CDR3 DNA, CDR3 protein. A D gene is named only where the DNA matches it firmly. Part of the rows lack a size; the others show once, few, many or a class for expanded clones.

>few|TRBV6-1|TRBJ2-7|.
TGTGCCAGCAGTGAAGGCGGGACACCATCCCTTTTC
CASSEGGTPSLF
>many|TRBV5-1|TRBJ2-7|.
TGCGCCAGCAGCTTGGAGGGCGACGAGCAGTACTTC
CASSLEGDEQYF
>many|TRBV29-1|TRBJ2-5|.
TGCAGCGTTGAAGATCTATCCGGGGGCGAAGAGACCCAGTACTTC
CSVEDLSGGEETQYF
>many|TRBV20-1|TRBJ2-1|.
TGCAGTGCGCTAGCGAGGGTTGGGTACAATGAGCAGTTCTTC
CSALARVGYNEQFF
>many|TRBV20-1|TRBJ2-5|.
TGCAGTGCTCCAGCTGGGGAGGCCCAGTACTTC
CSAPAGEAQYF
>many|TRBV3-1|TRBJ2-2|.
TGTGCCAGCAGCCCAAGACTACAGAACACCGGGGAGCTGTTTTTT
CASSPRLQNTGELFF
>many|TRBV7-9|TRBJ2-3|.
TGTGCCAGCAGCTTATGGGGCACAGATACGCAGTATTTT
CASSLWGTDTQYF
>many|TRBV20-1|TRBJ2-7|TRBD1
TGCAGTGTCCTCCCCCAGGGGGTCTACGAGCAGTACTTC
CSVLPQGVYEQYF
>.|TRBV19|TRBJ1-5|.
TGTGCCAGTAGACTCGACAATAATAGCAATCAGCCCCAGCATTTT
CASRLDNNSNQPQHF
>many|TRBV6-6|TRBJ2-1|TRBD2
TGTGCCACCACTAGCGGGATGTACAATGAGCAGTTCTTC
CATTSGMYNEQFF
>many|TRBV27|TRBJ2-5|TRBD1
TGTGCCAGCAGTCCCTTGGGGGACAGAAAAGAGACCCAGTACTTC
CASSPLGDRKETQYF
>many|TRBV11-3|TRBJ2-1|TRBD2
TGTGCCAGCAGCTTAGATCGAGGACTAGCGGTTTACAATGAGCAGTTCTTC
CASSLDRGLAVYNEQFF
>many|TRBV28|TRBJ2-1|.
TGTGCCAGCAGTCTCACTAGTAATGAGCAGTTCTTC
CASSLTSNEQFF
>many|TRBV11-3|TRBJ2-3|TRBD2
TGTGCCAGCAGCTTAACCTGGCGGGGGATAGATACGCAGTATTTT
CASSLTWRGIDTQYF
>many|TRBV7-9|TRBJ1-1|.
TGTGCCAGCAGTTACGGGAAACAGCCTGAAGCTTTCTTT
CASSYGKQPEAFF
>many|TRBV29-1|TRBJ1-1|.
TGCAGCGTTCAGGGGCTTGGCACTGAAGCTTTCTTT
CSVQGLGTEAFF
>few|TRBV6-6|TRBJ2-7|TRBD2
TGTGCCAGCAGTCGAACTAGCGGGGACTACGAGCAGTACTTC
CASSRTSGDYEQYF
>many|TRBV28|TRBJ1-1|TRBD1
TGTGCCAGCAGTACAGGGGGCTCGCCAGCTTTCTTT
CASSTGGSPAFF
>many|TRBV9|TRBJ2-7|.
TGTGCCAGCAGCGTAGGACTAGTTGGAAGCTACGAGCAGTACTTC
CASSVGLVGSYEQYF
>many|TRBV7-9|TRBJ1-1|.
TGTGCCAGCAGCTTTGGTTCGAACACTGAAGCTTTCTTT
CASSFGSNTEAFF
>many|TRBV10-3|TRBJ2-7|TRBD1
TGTGCCATCAGTGAGCCAGGGCGGGGACAGGGGCTCGAGCAGTACTTC
CAISEPGRGQGLEQYF
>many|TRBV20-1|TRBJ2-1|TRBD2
TGCAGTGCCCTGACACCAGCGGGAGACAGGTGGAATGAGCAGTTCTTC
CSALTPAGDRWNEQFF
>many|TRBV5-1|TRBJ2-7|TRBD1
TGCGCCAGCAGCTTGGAGGACAGGGGACTCGAGCAGTACTTC
CASSLEDRGLEQYF
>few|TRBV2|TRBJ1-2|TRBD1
TGTGCCAGCAGTCCCAGGACAGGGGGCGCGCAAGGGAGTGGCTACACCTTC
CASSPRTGGAQGSGYTF
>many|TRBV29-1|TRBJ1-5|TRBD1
TGCAGCGCCCTAGTTAGGGGGCTTGGGGATCAGCCCCAGCATTTT
CSALVRGLGDQPQHF
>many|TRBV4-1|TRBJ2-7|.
TGCGCCAGCAGCCAAGAGTGGGCTTCAGCAAACTACGAGCAGTACTTC
CASSQEWASANYEQYF
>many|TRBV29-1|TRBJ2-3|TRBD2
TGCAGCGTTCTCCTAGCGGGACTGGATACGCAGTATTTT
CSVLLAGLDTQYF
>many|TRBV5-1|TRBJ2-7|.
TGCGCCAGCAGCTCTGGGGTCTACGAGCAGTACTTC
CASSSGVYEQYF
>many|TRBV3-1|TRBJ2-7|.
TGTGCCAGCAGCCAAGATACAGTTCGTTCCTACGAGCAGTACTTC
CASSQDTVRSYEQYF
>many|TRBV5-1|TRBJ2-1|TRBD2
TGCGCCAGCAGTCCTAGCGGAGTTACCTACAATGAGCAGTTCTTC
CASSPSGVTYNEQFF
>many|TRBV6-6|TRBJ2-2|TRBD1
TGTGCCAGCAGACCAGACAGGGATCAAAACACCGGGGAGCTGTTTTTT
CASRPDRDQNTGELFF
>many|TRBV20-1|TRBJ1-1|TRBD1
TGCAGTGCTACGCGACAGGGGGCGAACACTGAAGCTTTCTTT
CSATRQGANTEAFF
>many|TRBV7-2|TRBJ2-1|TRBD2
TGTGCCAGCAGCTTAGGGACTAGCTTCTACAATGAGCAGTTCTTC
CASSLGTSFYNEQFF
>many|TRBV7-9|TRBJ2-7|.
TGTGCCAGCAGCTTGGTCGGGTGGGGCTCCTACGAGCAGTACTTC
CASSLVGWGSYEQYF
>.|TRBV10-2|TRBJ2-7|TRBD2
TGCGCCAGCAGTGAGCCAGCGGGAAGAACCCGGAACCCCTACGAGCAGTACTTC
CASSEPAGRTRNPYEQYF
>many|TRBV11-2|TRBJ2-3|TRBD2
TGTGCCAGCAGAGTAGCGGGAGATACGCAGTATTTT
CASRVAGDTQYF
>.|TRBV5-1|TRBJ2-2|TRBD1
TGCGCCAGCAGCCTGAAAGGGACAGGGTCCGGGGAGCTGTTTTTT
CASSLKGTGSGELFF
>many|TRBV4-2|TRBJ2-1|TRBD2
TGTGCCAGCAGCCTACAAACTAGCGGGAGGGCCTCCCACAATGAGCAGTTCTTC
CASSLQTSGRASHNEQFF
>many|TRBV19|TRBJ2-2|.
TGTGCCAGCACCTCAGGGGACACCGGGGAGCTGTTTTTT
CASTSGDTGELFF
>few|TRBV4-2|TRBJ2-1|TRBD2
TGTGCCAGCAGCCCGGGACTAGCGGGAGGGATGAGCACCTACAATGAGCAGTTCTTC
CASSPGLAGGMSTYNEQFF
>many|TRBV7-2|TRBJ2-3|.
TGTGCCAGCAGCCCCATCCTTAGGGCAGATACGCAGTATTTT
CASSPILRADTQYF
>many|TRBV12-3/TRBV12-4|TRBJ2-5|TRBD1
TGTGCCAGCATCCCGGGACAGGGGGTTCAAGAGACCCAGTACTTC
CASIPGQGVQETQYF
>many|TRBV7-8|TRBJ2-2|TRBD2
TGTGCCAGCAGCTTCGGACTAGCGGGAGGCCTCACCGGGGAGCTGTTTTTT
CASSFGLAGGLTGELFF